Here is one TCR beta chain with its context. The antigen remains undetermined. This sample was included in a study of post-analysis software for immune sequencing data. At the level of the study: Patients had relapsing-remitting, secondary progressive or progressive-relapsing multiple sclerosis; some lacked subtype.

Study-wide findings and caveats: Normalized Chao1 diversity was significantly lower in multiple sclerosis patients than in controls. Strong co-clustering by F measure was evident for samples that had been prepared in the same batch. Several TRBV segments were more frequent in patients than controls; TRBV5-6, TRBV5-1 and TRBV20-1 belonged to this group.

cDNA libraries of TCR beta carried unique molecular identifiers. Starting from approximately 1 to 10 million T cells, the study yielded 450,000 to 500,000 cDNA molecules. One entry per CDR3 protein, called by TCRdb with MiXCR from the PCR reads. The sample has 820,000 or so distinct CDR3 sequences; around 53% are singletons. CDR1 LGHDT and CDR2 YNNKEL come from the germline V gene (reference sequence). This CDR3 spans 17 amino acids. J is TRBJ2-5 and V is TRBV3-1, with 7 bases aligning to TRBD1. The tail of the sequence fits TRBJ2-7 better, so the J call may be wrong. Material: blood. The receptor was isolated from a girl between 10 and 17 years old with multiple sclerosis. This CDR3 is CASNGPATGTDRYEQYF. The CDR3 bases are TGTGCCAGCAACGGGCCAGCGACAGGGACCGATCGGTACGAGCAGTACTTC.